This TCR beta chain was sequenced in a study of T cell repertoires in cytomegalovirus infection. Study context: An indication of both CMV infection and matching HLA type came from public TCR beta signatures.

Germline assignment: CDR1 ENHRY and CDR2 SYGVKD. V was shortened by 6 bases and J by 1 base, with 16 bases between the two germline ends. The CDR3 length is 15 residues. Regarding the study as a whole: Identification of carriers of CMV plus the relevant HLA was achieved through cumulative public TCR beta family frequency. In two of eight donors, the top clonotype was HLA-C-restricted CMV-specific.

TCRdb independently ran MiXCR on the reads; one entry per CDR3 protein. The sample carries around 290,000 distinct CDR3 sequences, roughly 26% recorded once. This clonotype was seen repeatedly, ten times or more. The antigen is not known. The sample consisted of PBMCs. The TCR sequence derives from a human donor in good health (CMV status not recorded). Some clones in this sample may be carry-over from other donors' samples. This chain links TRBV10-3 with TRBJ2-7; possibly TRBD1 or TRBD2 for D (5 bases each). The CDR3 bases are TGTGCCATCAGGGGCGAGAGGGGCGAATCCTACGAGCAGTACTTC. Encoded protein: CAIRGERGESYEQYF.